Listed below are T cell receptor beta chains from one sample, sequenced in a study of T cells in Graves' hyperthyroidism and ophthalmopathy. TCRdb processed the multiplex PCR reads anew with MiXCR; each CDR3 protein has one entry. The data contain 370,000 or so distinct CDR3 sequences, approximately 14% of them seen just once; the ten biggest clones take up 25% to 30%. Sequencing was done on a sample of blood. Every receptor here comes from a woman aged 18-29 years with Graves' hyperthyroidism that later progressed to Graves' ophthalmopathy. The CDR3 runs from the conserved cysteine through the conserved F or W. The order of the fields is CDR3 DNA, CDR3 protein, V gene, CDR3 length, clone size, J gene, D gene. The D gene is left open where the match is weak. Part of the rows lack a size; the others show once, few, many or a class for expanded clones.

CDR3 DNA: TGTGCCAGCTCACCACCGCAGGTGGGGACGAACACTGAAGCTTTCTTT
CDR3 protein: CASSPPQVGTNTEAFF
V gene: TRBV18
CDR3 length: 16
clone size: many
J gene: TRBJ1-1
D gene: NA

CDR3 DNA: TGTGCCAGCAGTTACTTCTTTGTCAGGAATGGGGATAATGAAAAACTGTTTTTT
CDR3 protein: CASSYFFVRNGDNEKLFF
V gene: TRBV6-5
CDR3 length: 18
clone size: many
J gene: TRBJ1-4
D gene: NA

CDR3 DNA: TGTGCCTGGAGTGCGGAGACCCAGTACTTC
CDR3 protein: CAWSAETQYF
V gene: TRBV30
CDR3 length: 10
clone size: many
J gene: TRBJ2-5
D gene: NA

CDR3 DNA: TGTGCCAGCAGTTTGGCGGCAGGGGGTGAGCAGTTCTTC
CDR3 protein: CASSLAAGGEQFF
V gene: TRBV28
CDR3 length: 13
clone size: NA
J gene: TRBJ2-1
D gene: TRBD1

CDR3 DNA: TGTGCCATCAGGACTAGTACCAAAGTCTACGAGCAGTACTTC
CDR3 protein: CAIRTSTKVYEQYF
V gene: TRBV10-3
CDR3 length: 14
clone size: few
J gene: TRBJ2-7
D gene: NA

CDR3 DNA: TGTGCCAGCAGACCCGACAGGGGTCAAGAGACCCAGTACTTC
CDR3 protein: CASRPDRGQETQYF
V gene: TRBV6-2/TRBV6-3
CDR3 length: 14
clone size: few
J gene: TRBJ2-5
D gene: TRBD1

CDR3 DNA: TGTGCCAGCAGTACTCAGTGGGGTAGTGAAAAACTGTTTTTT
CDR3 protein: CASSTQWGSEKLFF
V gene: TRBV28
CDR3 length: 14
clone size: many
J gene: TRBJ1-4
D gene: NA

CDR3 DNA: TGTGCCAGCAGTTTTTCGGGGGCTAATGGCTACACCTTC
CDR3 protein: CASSFSGANGYTF
V gene: TRBV28
CDR3 length: 13
clone size: many
J gene: TRBJ1-2
D gene: NA

CDR3 DNA: TGTGCCAGCAGCTGGGGGACAGGTGATGGGGGCCACACCTTC
CDR3 protein: CASSWGTGDGGHTF
V gene: TRBV5-4
CDR3 length: 14
clone size: NA
J gene: TRBJ1-2
D gene: TRBD1

CDR3 DNA: TGTGCCAGCTCACAATATAAACAGGAGCTCACCGGGGAGCTGTTTTTT
CDR3 protein: CASSQYKQELTGELFF
V gene: TRBV18
CDR3 length: 16
clone size: NA
J gene: TRBJ2-2
D gene: NA

CDR3 DNA: TGTGCCAGCAGTCCTAGCGGAGGTGGGGGCTCCTACGAGCAGTACTTC
CDR3 protein: CASSPSGGGGSYEQYF
V gene: TRBV7-9
CDR3 length: 16
clone size: NA
J gene: TRBJ2-7
D gene: TRBD2

CDR3 DNA: TGTGCCAGCAGGGGGACCTTCCAGTCACCCCTCCACTTT
CDR3 protein: CASRGTFQSPLHF
V gene: TRBV6-1
CDR3 length: 13
clone size: few
J gene: TRBJ1-6
D gene: NA

CDR3 DNA: TGTGCCAGCAATGGGGGGGTCCTAGCGGGAGGGGAGACCCAGTACTTC
CDR3 protein: CASNGGVLAGGETQYF
V gene: TRBV6-1
CDR3 length: 16
clone size: many
J gene: TRBJ2-5
D gene: TRBD2

CDR3 DNA: TGTGCCAGCAGTCCCTCCGGCAGGTTCACCGGAGAGCAGTACTTC
CDR3 protein: CASSPSGRFTGEQYF
V gene: TRBV2
CDR3 length: 15
clone size: many
J gene: TRBJ2-7
D gene: NA

CDR3 DNA: TGTGCCAGCAGTTTCCCAGGGGAAGGAACCGGGGAGCTGTTTTTT
CDR3 protein: CASSFPGEGTGELFF
V gene: TRBV28
CDR3 length: 15
clone size: few
J gene: TRBJ2-2
D gene: NA

CDR3 DNA: TGCGCCAGCAGCCAAAAGGGTCCATGGGCTCAGCCCCAGCATTTT
CDR3 protein: CASSQKGPWAQPQHF
V gene: TRBV4-3
CDR3 length: 15
clone size: many
J gene: TRBJ1-5
D gene: NA

CDR3 DNA: TGTGCCAGCAGTTTGTTATCTCGGGAGAGTTACGAGCAGTACTTC
CDR3 protein: CASSLLSRESYEQYF
V gene: TRBV28
CDR3 length: 15
clone size: many
J gene: TRBJ2-7
D gene: NA

CDR3 DNA: TGTGCCAGCAGTTCACGCCGGGGCGACCAGTACTTC
CDR3 protein: CASSSRRGDQYF
V gene: TRBV28
CDR3 length: 12
clone size: many
J gene: TRBJ2-5
D gene: NA

CDR3 DNA: TGTGTCAGCAGTTACTCGCACAGGGGGAACACTGAAGCTTTCTTT
CDR3 protein: CVSSYSHRGNTEAFF
V gene: TRBV6-6
CDR3 length: 15
clone size: NA
J gene: TRBJ1-1
D gene: TRBD1

CDR3 DNA: TGCGCCAGCAGCCAAGCTGGGACAGCTAATGAAAAACTGTTTTTT
CDR3 protein: CASSQAGTANEKLFF
V gene: TRBV4-1
CDR3 length: 15
clone size: NA
J gene: TRBJ1-4
D gene: TRBD1

CDR3 DNA: TGTGCCAGCAGCCGACCGGGACTACAAACAGCGAACACCGGGGAGCTGTTTTTT
CDR3 protein: CASSRPGLQTANTGELFF
V gene: TRBV3-1
CDR3 length: 18
clone size: many
J gene: TRBJ2-2
D gene: TRBD2

CDR3 DNA: TGTGCCAGCTCAAAAGGACAGGCCTACGAGCAGTACTTC
CDR3 protein: CASSKGQAYEQYF
V gene: TRBV18
CDR3 length: 13
clone size: few
J gene: TRBJ2-7
D gene: TRBD1

CDR3 DNA: TGTGCCAGCAGTTACGGACTGAAAGAGACCCAGTACTTC
CDR3 protein: CASSYGLKETQYF
V gene: TRBV6-2/TRBV6-3
CDR3 length: 13
clone size: NA
J gene: TRBJ2-5
D gene: NA

CDR3 DNA: TGTGCCAACAGGTCAGGGCGTGGGGAAGGGAGCCACAATCAGCCCCAGCATTTT
CDR3 protein: CANRSGRGEGSHNQPQHF
V gene: TRBV6-4
CDR3 length: 18
clone size: NA
J gene: TRBJ1-5
D gene: NA

CDR3 DNA: TGTGCCTGGAGCAAGGGACAGATCTATGGCTACACCTTC
CDR3 protein: CAWSKGQIYGYTF
V gene: TRBV30
CDR3 length: 13
clone size: NA
J gene: TRBJ1-2
D gene: TRBD1

CDR3 DNA: TGTGCCAGCAGTTTATTCAAGGGAGGCTACACCTTC
CDR3 protein: CASSLFKGGYTF
V gene: TRBV28
CDR3 length: 12
clone size: many
J gene: TRBJ1-2
D gene: NA

CDR3 DNA: TGCGCCAGCAGCCGGAACCGGGACAGCTCCTCTGGAAACACCATATATTTT
CDR3 protein: CASSRNRDSSSGNTIYF
V gene: TRBV4-1
CDR3 length: 17
clone size: NA
J gene: TRBJ1-3
D gene: TRBD1

CDR3 DNA: TGTGCCAGCAGCTTAGCCGGACTCGAGCAGTACTTC
CDR3 protein: CASSLAGLEQYF
V gene: TRBV7-2
CDR3 length: 12
clone size: many
J gene: TRBJ2-7
D gene: NA

CDR3 DNA: TGTGCCAGCAGGGGGATGGGAGGGTCCCAGCATTTT
CDR3 protein: CASRGMGGSQHF
V gene: TRBV7-9
CDR3 length: 12
clone size: NA
J gene: TRBJ1-5
D gene: NA

CDR3 DNA: TGTGCCAGCAGTTACGAGGAGGGAGGGTGGGAAGATACGCAGTATTTT
CDR3 protein: CASSYEEGGWEDTQYF
V gene: TRBV6-2/TRBV6-3
CDR3 length: 16
clone size: NA
J gene: TRBJ2-3
D gene: TRBD2

CDR3 DNA: TGTGCCAGCAGTTACTCGAGTTCACCCCTCCACTTT
CDR3 protein: CASSYSSSPLHF
V gene: TRBV6-2/TRBV6-3
CDR3 length: 12
clone size: many
J gene: TRBJ1-6
D gene: NA

CDR3 DNA: TGTGCCAGCAGTTTATCAGCAGCGGAACAGCGGGGGTTCTACGAGCAGTACTTC
CDR3 protein: CASSLSAAEQRGFYEQYF
V gene: TRBV28
CDR3 length: 18
clone size: few
J gene: TRBJ2-7
D gene: TRBD2

CDR3 DNA: TGTGCCAGCACCTTGGGACTAGCGGGTTTATACGGGAACTACAATGAGCAGTTCTTC
CDR3 protein: CASTLGLAGLYGNYNEQFF
V gene: TRBV28
CDR3 length: 19
clone size: many
J gene: TRBJ2-1
D gene: TRBD2

CDR3 DNA: TGCAGTGCTAGTAGGGGTCGACTAGCGGGAGTACGGGGTGAGCAGTTCTTC
CDR3 protein: CSASRGRLAGVRGEQFF
V gene: TRBV20-1
CDR3 length: 17
clone size: many
J gene: TRBJ2-1
D gene: TRBD2

CDR3 DNA: TGCAGTGCTAGATTCCGGGGCTACTACAATGAGCAGTTCTTC
CDR3 protein: CSARFRGYYNEQFF
V gene: TRBV20-1
CDR3 length: 14
clone size: many
J gene: TRBJ2-1
D gene: NA

CDR3 DNA: TGTGCCAGCAGCGTCTCGCGCTACAATGAGCAGTTCTTC
CDR3 protein: CASSVSRYNEQFF
V gene: TRBV11-2
CDR3 length: 13
clone size: NA
J gene: TRBJ2-1
D gene: NA